Many counts were recorded for the clone carrying this T cell receptor beta chain. Its antigen remains unidentified. This sample is drawn from a study of T cells after yellow fever vaccination. General observations from the study: The secondary response showed a weaker magnitude and a faster peak, day 5 versus 15. Boosting was followed by the reappearance of most primary-vaccination clones (around 96% CD4, about 89% CD8).

The CDR3 sequence is 14 residues long. The junction had 4 bases not matched to a gene; V was cut back by 1 base and J by 5 bases. The germline CDR1 and CDR2 sequences are DFQATT and SNEGSKA (reference sequence). A 5'RACE template-switching step, the method used to make TCR cDNA, added a universal primer site and UMIs. MiXCR was run by TCRdb on the 5' RACE reads, yielding one entry per CDR3 protein. The sample includes approximately 350,000 distinct CDR3 sequences, around 10% of them seen just once. The TCR comes from a man aged 18 to 35 who received the YFV17D yellow fever vaccine. The V call is TRBV20-1, the J call TRBJ2-7; TRBD2 matches 11 bases. Sequencing was performed on PBMCs, taken on the day of the first yellow fever vaccination. As DNA, the CDR3 is TGCAGTGCTAGAGGAGGTAGCGGGGGGGACGAGCAGTACTTC. Protein: CSARGGSGGDEQYF.